Below, 28 T cell receptor beta chains from the same sample are listed, as sequenced in a study of beta chain features in type 1 diabetes. Their cognate antigens are unknown. Expressed TCRB transcripts were sequenced because the entire RNA isolate underwent reverse transcription. Using immunoSEQ multiplex PCR, the repertoire was profiled, and TCRdb retains in-frame clones only, with some absent. The sample holds 500,000 to 800,000 clones, about an eighth seen once. Findings of the study overall: All four CD4+ subsets from Type 1 diabetes patients carried moderately but significantly shorter TCRB CDR3s.

The sample consisted of naive CD4+ T cells from blood. These receptors all stem from a man aged 30-40 years with type 1 diabetes.

This clone was counted a few times. The chain has TRBV7-8 and TRBJ2-1; no clear D gene. Germline-derived CDR1 and CDR2 are SGHVS and FQNEAQ. V was cut by 3 bases and J by 6 bases, with 9 bases left in between. This CDR3 is built from 13 residues. The CDR3 is CASSFGVLNEQFF. The CDR3 bases are TGTGCCAGCAGCTTTGGAGTACTCAATGAGCAGTTCTTC.

The V gene is TRBV27, the J gene TRBJ2-1; TRBD1 matches at 7 bases. CDR3 length: 15 residues. Germline trimming cut 2 bases from V and 7 bases from J; bases unmatched to any gene: 8. Germline-derived CDR1 and CDR2 are MNHEY and SMNVEV (reference sequence). CDR3 amino acids: CASSLEGAVWNEQFF. In DNA, the CDR3 is TGTGCCAGCAGTTTAGAGGGGGCGGTTTGGAATGAGCAGTTCTTC.

This clone came up a few times. This rearrangement joins TRBV6-5 to TRBJ1-6; 8 bases agree with TRBD1. CDR3 length equals 15 residues. Germline V gives CDR1 MNHEY, CDR2 SVGAGI. The junction had 7 bases not matched to a gene; V was cut back by 2 bases and J by 10 bases. The CDR3 DNA follows: TGTGCCAGCAGTTACGGTACAGGGGGGAAATCACCCCTCCACTTT. Protein product: CASSYGTGGKSPLHF.

This clone appeared a few times. J is TRBJ1-1 and V is TRBV12-5; the D gene is possibly TRBD1 (5 bases). Germline V gene lookup returns CDR1 LGHNT and CDR2 FRNRAP. With 3 bases removed from V and 4 bases from J, the gap between germline ends came to 15 bases. This CDR3 comprises 15 residues. The CDR3 sequence: CASGFMVGAGTEAFF. The CDR3 coding sequence is TGTGCTAGTGGTTTCATGGTAGGGGCTGGCACTGAAGCTTTCTTT. Full variable domain (rest looked up from reference TRBV12-5 and TRBJ1-1): DARVTQTPRHKVTEMGQEVTMRCQPILGHNTVFWYRQTMMQGLELLAYFRNRAPLDDSGMPKDRFSAEMPDATLATLKIQPSEPRDSAVYFCASGFMVGAGTEAFFGQGTRLTVV.

V is TRBV30 and J is TRBJ1-2; 9 bases are shared with TRBD1. The CDR3 has 14 residues. Germline V CDR1 and CDR2: GTSNPN, SVGIG (reference sequence). V gave up 3 bases and J gave up 4 bases; unmatched junction bases: 6. CDR3 coding DNA: TGTGCCTGGAGCGTACAGGGGGCTTTCTATGGCTACACCTTC. This sequence encodes CAWSVQGAFYGYTF.

The chain combines TRBV4-2 with TRBJ1-2; D uncertain. Trimming pared 2 bases from V and 5 bases from J, leaving 3 bases between. Germline values: CDR1 LGHNA, CDR2 YNFKEQ. CDR3 length: 11 residues. This CDR3 reads CASSQSYGYTF. For the CDR3, the DNA is TGTGCCAGCAGCCAATCTTATGGCTACACCTTC.

This clone was detected only a few times. The rearrangement joins TRBV7-2 to TRBJ2-1, with 8 positions matching TRBD2. Germline lookup yields CDR1 SGHTA and CDR2 FQGNSA. With V trimmed by 4 bases and J by 9 bases, 5 bases remained unmatched. This CDR3 spans 13 amino acids. DNA for the CDR3: TGTGCCAGCAGCTCCCGGGAGGGGAGTGAGCAGTTCTTC. As protein: CASSSREGSEQFF.

V gene TRBV15 combines with J gene TRBJ2-5, with D uncertain. CDR1 LNHNV and CDR2 YYDKDF come from the germline V gene (reference sequence). Deletions cut 0 bases from V and 5 bases from J, with 10 bases between. The CDR3 spans 14 residues. CDR3 in DNA: TGTGCCACCAGCAGAGACGAGGCTGTGGAGACCCAGTACTTC. Residues: CATSRDEAVETQYF.

A few counts support this clone. V and J are TRBV25-1 and TRBJ2-2; TRBD1 might be the D (6 bases). V gave up 6 bases and J gave up 2 bases, with 10 bases separating them. This CDR3 spans 14 amino acids. Per germline, CDR1 MGHDK and CDR2 SYGVNS. CDR3 sequence reads: CASRRRGNTGELFF. In nucleotides, the CDR3 is TGTGCCAGCAGACGCAGGGGAAACACCGGGGAGCTGTTTTTT.

This rearrangement joins TRBV21-1 to TRBJ2-7; the tabulated D call, TRBD2, remains unverified against the DNA. TRBV21-1 is reported as a pseudogene. The CDR3 is 13 residues long. The CDR3 DNA reads as TGTGCCATCAGGAGACTAGCGACCTACGAGCAGTACTTC. It encodes CAIRRLATYEQYF.

This clone was observed a few times. This CDR3 is CAISESWDRVNEQFF. As DNA, the CDR3 is TGTGCCATCAGTGAGTCCTGGGACAGGGTCAATGAGCAGTTCTTC. This chain joins TRBV10-3 and TRBJ2-1; 9 bases agree with TRBD1. CDR1 is ENHRY, CDR2 SYGVKD, per germline. There are 15 residues in the CDR3. V was clipped by 0 bases and J by 6 bases; unmatched bases: 3.

This clone was detected a few times. The chain employs TRBV19 and TRBJ1-5, with 7 bases matching TRBD1. The germline V gene encodes CDR1 LNHDA and CDR2 SQIVND (reference sequence). With 5 bases clipped from V and 4 bases from J, the junction kept 5 bases outside the gene matches. This CDR3 has 14 residues. The CDR3 bases are TGTGCCAGTAGTCCGAGGACAGGTAATCAGCCCCAGCATTTT. Translated: CASSPRTGNQPQHF.

This clone was counted only a few times. The chain carries TRBV28 and TRBJ1-6; 8 positions match TRBD1. The CDR3 totals 16 residues. Germline V lookup: CDR1 MDHEN, CDR2 SYDVKM. Germline trimming cut 2 bases from V and 5 bases from J; bases unmatched to any gene: 5. The CDR3 region is CASSLPGQEHNSPLHF. The CDR3 region has the DNA TGTGCCAGCAGTTTACCGGGACAGGAACATAATTCACCCCTCCACTTT.

The chain is built from TRBV7-9 and TRBJ2-3; a weak D match, TRBD1 (6 bases). The CDR3 is 14 residues long. From germline, CDR1 is SEHNR and CDR2 FQNEAQ (reference sequence). V dropped 3 bases and J dropped 1 base, with 8 bases sitting between them. The CDR3 loop is CASSFSGGTDTQYF. CDR3 nucleotide sequence: TGTGCCAGCAGCTTCTCAGGGGGCACAGATACGCAGTATTTT.

This clone was found a few times. J is TRBJ2-7 and V is TRBV4-3; no definite D call. The CDR3 has 15 residues. V was cut by 1 base and J by 4 bases, with 14 bases left in between. CDR1 is LGHNA, CDR2 YSLEER, per germline. The DNA for the CDR3 is TGCGCCAGCAGCCAAGGGCCACCAGAGAAGTACGAGCAGTACTTC. Its translation is CASSQGPPEKYEQYF.

The chain couples TRBV2 to TRBJ1-5; tentatively, D is TRBD1 (6 bases). CDR1 is SNHLY and CDR2 is FYNNEI in the germline V gene. Trimming left V 7 bases short and J 0 bases short, with 10 bases between. CDR3 length equals 14 residues. The CDR3: CASNRANSNQPQHF. The CDR3 nucleotides read TGTGCCAGCAACAGGGCTAATAGCAATCAGCCCCAGCATTTT.

The V and J genes are TRBV5-1 and TRBJ2-1; 13 bases are a match to TRBD2. This CDR3 region has 16 residues. Germline CDR1 is SGHRS and CDR2 is YFSETQ. V was clipped by 4 bases and J by 6 bases; unmatched bases: 7. For the CDR3, the DNA is TGCGCCAGCAGCGCTTCGGGACTAGCGGGGTTCAATGAGCAGTTCTTC. This sequence encodes CASSASGLAGFNEQFF.

The V and J genes are TRBV9 and TRBJ1-3; D is ambiguous. Trimming stripped 0 bases from V and 2 bases from J, with 9 bases between. Per the germline V gene, CDR1 is SGDLS and CDR2 is YYNGEE. The CDR3 spans 15 residues. CDR3 loop: CASSVEELPGNTIYF. CDR3 bases: TGTGCCAGCAGCGTAGAGGAACTACCTGGAAACACCATATATTTT.

The genes are TRBV7-2 and TRBJ1-2; D is unresolved. Trimming left V 3 bases short and J 5 bases short, with 19 bases between. Germline lookup yields CDR1 SGHTA and CDR2 FQGNSA. CDR3 length: 16 amino acids. DNA of the CDR3: TGTGCCAGCAGCTTCAACTGGGATCGATGGGCGTATGGCTACACCTTC. It codes for CASSFNWDRWAYGYTF.

This clone has only a few counts. The chain uses TRBV7-9 and TRBJ2-7; tentatively, D is TRBD1 (6 bases). The CDR3 runs to 15 residues. Germline assignment: CDR1 SEHNR and CDR2 FQNEAQ (reference sequence). Trimming stripped 3 bases from V and 4 bases from J, with 16 bases between. The CDR3 sequence: CASSFQQGEGYEQYF. In DNA form, the CDR3 reads TGTGCCAGCAGCTTTCAACAGGGAGAAGGGTACGAGCAGTACTTC. The complete variable domain, with remaining parts taken from reference TRBV7-9 and TRBJ2-7, reads DTGVSQNPRHKITKRGQNVTFRCDPISEHNRLYWYRQTLGQGPEFLTYFQNEAQLEKSRLLSDRFSAERPKGSFSTLEIQRTEQGDSAMYLCASSFQQGEGYEQYFGPGTRLTVT.

The gene calls are TRBV2 and TRBJ2-2; D call uncertain. CDR1 is SNHLY, CDR2 FYNNEI, per germline. V gave up 4 bases and J gave up 6 bases, with 6 bases separating them. This CDR3 comprises 12 residues. CDR3 loop: CASSGESGELFF. In nucleotides, the CDR3 is TGTGCCAGCAGTGGCGAATCCGGGGAGCTGTTTTTT.

The chain combines TRBV7-2 with TRBJ1-2; the D is unclear. The CDR3 loop spans 15 amino acids. V was shortened by 1 base and J by 0 bases, with 9 bases between the two germline ends. CDR1 is SGHTA and CDR2 is FQGNSA in the germline V gene. This CDR3 reads CASSLDASANYGYTF. The CDR3 coding sequence is TGTGCCAGCAGCTTAGACGCCAGTGCTAACTATGGCTACACCTTC.

This clone was detected a few times. This chain uses TRBV5-1 with TRBJ2-7; 8 bases line up with TRBD1. With V trimmed by 0 bases and J by 2 bases, 4 bases remained unmatched. The CDR3 covers 15 residues. Per germline, CDR1 SGHRS and CDR2 YFSETQ. Written as DNA, the CDR3 is TGCGCCAGCAGCTTGGGACAGGGGATTCCCTACGAGCAGTACTTC. As protein: CASSLGQGIPYEQYF.

This clone came up a few times. V gene TRBV9 combines with J gene TRBJ2-5; 7 positions agree with TRBD1. V shed 3 bases, J shed 2 bases, and the junction held 4 bases outside the gene matches. The CDR3 has 14 residues. The germline V gene has CDR1 SGDLS and CDR2 YYNGEE. The CDR3 here is CASSATGSQETQYF. The CDR3 nucleotides read TGTGCCAGCAGCGCGACAGGGAGTCAAGAGACCCAGTACTTC. The full variable domain, rest sourced from reference TRBV9 and TRBJ2-5, is DSGVTQTPKHLITATGQRVTLRCSPRSGDLSVYWYQQSLDQGLQFLIQYYNGEERAKGNILERFSAQQFPDLHSELNLSSLELGDSALYFCASSATGSQETQYFGPGTRLLVL.

V is TRBV10-3 and J is TRBJ1-6, with D tentatively TRBD1 (5 bases). Between the trimmed V and J ends, which lost 9 bases and 8 bases, there was a span of 14 bases. Germline CDR1 and CDR2: ENHRY and SYGVKD. The CDR3 sequence is 13 residues long. The CDR3 here is CAMAGTRDSPLHF. For the CDR3, the DNA is TGTGCCATGGCCGGGACCAGGGATTCACCCCTCCACTTT.

This clone was detected a few times. The sample has other DNA sequences that encode this CDR3 too. The chain uses TRBV7-9 and TRBJ1-1, with D maybe TRBD1 (6 bases). From germline, CDR1 is SEHNR and CDR2 FQNEAQ (reference sequence). Trimming took 0 bases from V and 1 from J, leaving 6 bases between them. The CDR3 runs 14 residues. Here the CDR3 DNA reads TGTGCCAGCAGCTTAGCACAGGGGAACACTGAAGCTTTCTTT. Its protein product is CASSLAQGNTEAFF. The full variable domain, in which reference TRBV7-9 and TRBJ1-1 provide the parts outside the CDR3, is DTGVSQNPRHKITKRGQNVTFRCDPISEHNRLYWYRQTLGQGPEFLTYFQNEAQLEKSRLLSDRFSAERPKGSFSTLEIQRTEQGDSAMYLCASSLAQGNTEAFFGQGTRLTVV.

The sample holds a few counts of this clone. The genes are TRBV2 and TRBJ2-7; D unresolved. CDR1 SNHLY and CDR2 FYNNEI come from the germline V gene. The CDR3 is made up of 11 amino acids. V lost 6 bases to trimming and J lost 5 bases, with 8 bases between them. CDR3: CASSDTDEQYF. The CDR3 DNA follows: TGTGCCAGCAGCGATACGGACGAGCAGTACTTC.

This chain joins TRBV4-2 and TRBJ2-3; D uncertain. Germline CDR1 reads LGHNA; CDR2 reads YNFKEQ. The ends were cut back, 5 bases at V and 5 bases at J, with 5 bases in the middle. CDR3 length equals 11 residues. This CDR3 reads CASSLEDTQYF. CDR3 nucleotide sequence: TGTGCCAGCAGCTTGGAAGATACGCAGTATTTT.